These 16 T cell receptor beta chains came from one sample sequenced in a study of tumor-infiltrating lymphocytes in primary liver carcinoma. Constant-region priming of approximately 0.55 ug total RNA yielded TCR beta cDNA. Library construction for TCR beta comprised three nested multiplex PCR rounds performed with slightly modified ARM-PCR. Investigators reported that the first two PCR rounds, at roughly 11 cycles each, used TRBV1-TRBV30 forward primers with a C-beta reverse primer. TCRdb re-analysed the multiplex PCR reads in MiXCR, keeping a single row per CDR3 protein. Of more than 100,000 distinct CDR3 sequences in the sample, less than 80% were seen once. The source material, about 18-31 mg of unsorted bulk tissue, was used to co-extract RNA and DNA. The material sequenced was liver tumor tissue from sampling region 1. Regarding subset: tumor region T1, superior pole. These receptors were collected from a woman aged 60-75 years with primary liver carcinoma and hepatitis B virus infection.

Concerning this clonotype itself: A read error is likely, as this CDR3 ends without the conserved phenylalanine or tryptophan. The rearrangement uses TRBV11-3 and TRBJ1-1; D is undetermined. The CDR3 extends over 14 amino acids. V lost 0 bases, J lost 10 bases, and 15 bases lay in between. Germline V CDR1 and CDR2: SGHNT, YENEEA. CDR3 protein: CASSLDPAEAGAFS. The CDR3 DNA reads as TGTGCCAGCAGCTTAGATCCGGCGGAGGCTGGAGCTTTCTCT.

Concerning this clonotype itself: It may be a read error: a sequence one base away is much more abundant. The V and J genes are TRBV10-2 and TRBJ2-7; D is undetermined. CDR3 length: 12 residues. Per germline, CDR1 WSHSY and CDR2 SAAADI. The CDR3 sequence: CVSSGPTYEQYF. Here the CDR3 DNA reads TGCGTCAGCAGTGGACCGACATACGAGCAGTACTTC.

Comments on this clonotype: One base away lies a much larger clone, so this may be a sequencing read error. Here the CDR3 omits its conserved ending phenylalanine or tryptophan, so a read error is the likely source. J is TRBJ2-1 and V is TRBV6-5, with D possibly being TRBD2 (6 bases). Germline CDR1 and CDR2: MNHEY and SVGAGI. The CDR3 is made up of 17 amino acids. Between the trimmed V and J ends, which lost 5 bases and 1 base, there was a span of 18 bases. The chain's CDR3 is CASSTDMGGESYNEQFL. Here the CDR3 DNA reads TGTGCCAGCAGTACCGACATGGGCGGGGAATCCTACAATGAGCAGTTCCTC.

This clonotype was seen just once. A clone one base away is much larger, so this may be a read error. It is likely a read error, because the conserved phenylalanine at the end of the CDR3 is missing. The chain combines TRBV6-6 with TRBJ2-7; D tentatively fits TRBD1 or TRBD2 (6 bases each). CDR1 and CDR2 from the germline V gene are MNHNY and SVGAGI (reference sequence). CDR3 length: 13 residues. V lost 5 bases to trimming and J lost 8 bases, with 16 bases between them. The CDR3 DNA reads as TGTGCCAGCAGTCTCACGGGTGGGGGGCAGCAGTACTTG. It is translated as CASSLTGGGQQYL.

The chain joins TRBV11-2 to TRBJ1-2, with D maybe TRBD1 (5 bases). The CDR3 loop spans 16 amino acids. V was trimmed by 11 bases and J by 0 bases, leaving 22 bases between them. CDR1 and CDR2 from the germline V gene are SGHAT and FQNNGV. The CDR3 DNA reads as TGTGCCGACAGCCTCACACCACGCGGGACTAACTATGGCTACACCTTC. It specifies CADSLTPRGTNYGYTF. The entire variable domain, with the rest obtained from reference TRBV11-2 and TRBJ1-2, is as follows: EAGVAQSPRYKIIEKRQSVAFWCNPISGHATLYWYQQILGQGPKLLIQFQNNGVVDDSQLPKDRFSAERLKGVDSTLKIQPAKLEDSAVYLCADSLTPRGTNYGYTFGSGTRLTVV.

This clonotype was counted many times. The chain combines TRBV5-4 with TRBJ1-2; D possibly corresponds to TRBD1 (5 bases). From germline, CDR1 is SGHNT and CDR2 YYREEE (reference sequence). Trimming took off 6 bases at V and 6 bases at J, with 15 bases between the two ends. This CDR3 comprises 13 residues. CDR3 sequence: CASKNRQQDGYTF. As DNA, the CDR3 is TGTGCCAGCAAAAATAGACAGCAGGATGGCTACACCTTC.

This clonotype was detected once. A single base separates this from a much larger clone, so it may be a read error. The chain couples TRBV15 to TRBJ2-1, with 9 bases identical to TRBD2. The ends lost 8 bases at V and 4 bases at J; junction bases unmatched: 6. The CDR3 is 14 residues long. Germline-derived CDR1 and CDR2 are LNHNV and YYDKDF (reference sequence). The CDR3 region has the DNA TGTGCCACCCAGTGGACTAGCGTATACAATGAGCAGTTCTTC. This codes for CATQWTSVYNEQFF.

The CDR3, as DNA: TGTGCCTGGAGTCCATTAGGGGCTGGCAGCTCCTACGAGCAGTACTTC. Translating it yields CAWSPLGAGSSYEQYF. The chain has TRBV30 and TRBJ2-7, with D perhaps TRBD1 (5 bases). CDR1 GTSNPN and CDR2 SVGIG come from the germline V gene (reference sequence). This CDR3 spans 16 amino acids. Trimming pared 2 bases from V and 0 bases from J, leaving 17 bases between. The full variable domain, with the rest looked up from reference TRBV30 and TRBJ2-7, is SQTIHQWPATLVQPVGSPLSLECTVEGTSNPNLYWYRQAAGRGLQLLFYSVGIGQISSEVPQNLSASRPQDRQFILSSKKLLLSDSGFYLCAWSPLGAGSSYEQYFGPGTRLTVT.

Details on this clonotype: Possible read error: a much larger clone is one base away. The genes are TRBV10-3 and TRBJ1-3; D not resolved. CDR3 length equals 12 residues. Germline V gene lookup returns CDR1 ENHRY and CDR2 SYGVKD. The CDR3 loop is CATSEGGNTIYF. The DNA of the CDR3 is TGTGCCACCAGTGAGGGTGGAAACACCATATATTTT.

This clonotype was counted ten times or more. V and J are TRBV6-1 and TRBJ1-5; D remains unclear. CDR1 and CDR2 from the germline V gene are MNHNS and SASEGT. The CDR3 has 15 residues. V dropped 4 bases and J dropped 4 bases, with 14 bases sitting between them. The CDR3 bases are TGTGCCAGCAGTGTGATGGCCCTAGGGAATCAGCCCCAGCATTTT. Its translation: CASSVMALGNQPQHF.

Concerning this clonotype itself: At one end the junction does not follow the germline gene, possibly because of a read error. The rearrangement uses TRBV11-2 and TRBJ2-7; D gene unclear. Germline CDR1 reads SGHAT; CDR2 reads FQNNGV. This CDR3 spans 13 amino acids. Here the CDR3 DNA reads TGTGCCAGCAGCTTAGATCTCCGTCGCGTGCAGTGCTTC. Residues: CASSLDLRRVQCF.

The CDR3: CASSFTRGDSPLHF. As DNA, the CDR3 is TGTGCCAGCAGCTTTACTAGGGGGGATTCACCCCTCCACTTT. J is TRBJ1-6 and V is TRBV7-8; TRBD1 might be the D (6 bases). CDR1 SGHVS and CDR2 FQNEAQ come from the germline V gene. There are 14 residues in the CDR3. The germline V and J ends were trimmed by 3 bases and 8 bases, with 11 bases remaining between them.

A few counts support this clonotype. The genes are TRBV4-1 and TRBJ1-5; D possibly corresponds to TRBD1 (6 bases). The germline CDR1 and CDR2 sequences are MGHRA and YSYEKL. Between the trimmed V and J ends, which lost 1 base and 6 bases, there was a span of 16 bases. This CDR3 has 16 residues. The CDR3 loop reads CASSQAGTLVGQPQHF. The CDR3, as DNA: TGCGCCAGCAGCCAAGCCGGGACACTCGTGGGTCAGCCCCAGCATTTT.

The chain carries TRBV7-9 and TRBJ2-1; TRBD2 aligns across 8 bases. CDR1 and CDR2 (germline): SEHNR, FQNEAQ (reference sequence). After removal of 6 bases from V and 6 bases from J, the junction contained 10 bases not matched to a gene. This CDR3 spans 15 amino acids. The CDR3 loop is CASSIPGLVGNEQFF. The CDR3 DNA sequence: TGTGCCAGCAGTATCCCGGGACTAGTCGGCAATGAGCAGTTCTTC.

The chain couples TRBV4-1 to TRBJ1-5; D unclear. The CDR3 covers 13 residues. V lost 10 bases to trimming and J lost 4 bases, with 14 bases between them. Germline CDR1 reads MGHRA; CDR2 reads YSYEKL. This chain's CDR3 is CANSHGQNQPQHF. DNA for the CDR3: TGCGCCAACAGTCATGGCCAGAATCAGCCCCAGCATTTT.

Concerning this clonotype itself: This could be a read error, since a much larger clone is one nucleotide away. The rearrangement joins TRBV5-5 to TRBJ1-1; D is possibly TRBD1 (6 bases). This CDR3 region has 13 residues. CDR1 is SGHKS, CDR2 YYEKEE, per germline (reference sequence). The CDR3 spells CASNLGGGTEAFF. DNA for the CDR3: TGTGCCAGCAACTTGGGAGGGGGCACTGAAGCTTTCTTT. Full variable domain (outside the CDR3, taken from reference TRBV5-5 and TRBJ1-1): DAGVTQSPTHLIKTRGQQVTLRCSPISGHKSVSWYQQVLGQGPQFIFQYYEKEERGRGNFPDRFSARQFPNYSSELNVNALLLGDSALYLCASNLGGGTEAFFGQGTRLTVV.